This T cell receptor beta chain comes out of a study of read filtering for tumor transcriptome and immune sequencing. As for the study in general: The cohort had approximately 16 men and around 15 women aged roughly 47 to 80, mean about 68 years. Study-wide results and limits: Even smaller IR-seq throughput identified most shared clonotypes. In IR-seq, single-read clonotypes were about 80% of clonotypes but around 4% of reads.

Germline CDR1 reads SGHRS; CDR2 reads YFSETQ. The CDR3 spans 17 residues. The V and J ends lost 2 bases and 4 bases, in that order; junction bases with no gene match: 13. There are many counts of this clonotype. Its antigen is undetermined. This library used roughly 430 ng RNA and molecular barcoded adaptors spanning alpha/delta and beta/gamma chains. TCRdb used MiXCR to reprocess the reads, holding one entry per CDR3 protein. The repertoire holds 90,000 or so distinct CDR3 sequences, roughly 21% seen once, with roughly an eighth in the top ten. This sequence joins TRBV5-1 and TRBJ2-5, with 8 nucleotides matching TRBD2. This sequence was found in a donor at least 40 years old with multiple myeloma. The sequenced material came from a population of CD138-negative cells sorted from bone marrow. CDR3 DNA: TGCGCCAGCAGCTTTCCATTCGCGCGGGGGGATGTAGAGACCCAGTACTTC. Translating gives CASSFPFARGDVETQYF.